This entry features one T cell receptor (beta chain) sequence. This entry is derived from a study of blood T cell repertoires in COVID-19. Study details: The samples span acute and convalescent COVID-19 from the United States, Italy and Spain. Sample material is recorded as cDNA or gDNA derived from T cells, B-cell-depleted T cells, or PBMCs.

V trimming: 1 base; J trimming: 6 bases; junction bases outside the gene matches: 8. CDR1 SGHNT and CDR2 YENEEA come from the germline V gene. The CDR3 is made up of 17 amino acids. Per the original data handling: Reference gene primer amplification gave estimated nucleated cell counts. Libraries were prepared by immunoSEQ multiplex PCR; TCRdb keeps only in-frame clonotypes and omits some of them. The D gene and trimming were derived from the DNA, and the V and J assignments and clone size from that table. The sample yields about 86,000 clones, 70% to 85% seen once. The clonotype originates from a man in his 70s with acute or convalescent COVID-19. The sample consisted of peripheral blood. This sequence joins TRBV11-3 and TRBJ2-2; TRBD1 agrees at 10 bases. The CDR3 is CASSLGGGQGVAGELFF. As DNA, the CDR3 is TGTGCCAGCAGCTTAGGTGGCGGACAGGGGGTCGCCGGGGAGCTGTTTTTT.